A selection of T cell receptor beta chains follows, all from one sample in a study of blood T cell repertoires in COVID-19. The table came from immunoSEQ multiplex PCR; TCRdb's copy has only in-frame clones and leaves some out. The table has 140,000 to 150,000 clones, approximately 84% seen once. The material sequenced was peripheral blood. The origin of the receptors is an older woman with acute or convalescent COVID-19. The CDR3 runs from the conserved cysteine through the conserved F or W. D genes are given only for firm matches. The size field is filled for only some rows; it gives once, few, many or a size class.

CDR3: CASRLGTSWGIEQFF
DNA: TGTGCCAGTCGCCTCGGGACATCGTGGGGTATCGAGCAGTTCTTC
D: -
J: TRBJ2-1
size: few
V: TRBV19

CDR3: CSVEVPRRGTINYGYTF
DNA: TGCAGCGTTGAAGTTCCCAGGAGGGGCACCATTAACTATGGCTACACCTTC
D: -
J: TRBJ1-2
size: -
V: TRBV29-1

CDR3: CASSPGQGAGETQYF
DNA: TGTGCCAGTAGTCCAGGACAGGGGGCGGGTGAGACCCAGTACTTC
D: TRBD1
J: TRBJ2-5
size: -
V: TRBV19

CDR3: CASSESGEEAKEQYF
DNA: TGTGCCAGCAGTGAATCGGGGGAGGAGGCGAAGGAGCAGTACTTC
D: -
J: TRBJ2-7
size: -
V: TRBV25-1

CDR3: CATESGGRNTGELFF
DNA: TGTGCCACGGAATCGGGCGGGAGGAACACCGGGGAGCTGTTTTTT
D: TRBD2
J: TRBJ2-2
size: -
V: TRBV28

CDR3: CASSFTVTSGRSGFYEQYF
DNA: TGTGCCAGCAGTTTTACGGTGACTAGCGGGAGGTCGGGATTCTACGAGCAGTACTTC
D: TRBD2
J: TRBJ2-7
size: -
V: TRBV27

CDR3: CASSQDEYNNEQFF
DNA: TGTGCCAGCAGCCAAGACGAGTATAACAATGAGCAGTTCTTC
D: -
J: TRBJ2-1
size: -
V: TRBV3-1/TRBV3-2

CDR3: CASSSKDRGDTEAFF
DNA: TGTGCCAGCAGCTCGAAGGACAGAGGGGACACTGAAGCTTTCTTT
D: -
J: TRBJ1-1
size: -
V: TRBV11-2

CDR3: CASRDPGQGETEAFF
DNA: TGTGCCAGCAGGGATCCGGGACAGGGGGAAACTGAAGCTTTCTTT
D: TRBD1
J: TRBJ1-1
size: -
V: TRBV28

CDR3: CATSTGQAYNEQFF
DNA: TGTGCCACCAGCACCGGACAGGCCTACAATGAGCAGTTCTTC
D: TRBD1
J: TRBJ2-1
size: -
V: TRBV15

CDR3: CASSIGLGNEQYF
DNA: TGTGCCAGTAGTATAGGGCTAGGCAACGAGCAGTACTTC
D: -
J: TRBJ2-7
size: -
V: TRBV19

CDR3: CASRALTSGSYEQYF
DNA: TGTGCCAGCAGGGCGTTGACTAGCGGCTCCTACGAGCAGTACTTC
D: TRBD2
J: TRBJ2-7
size: few
V: TRBV2

CDR3: CASSAPLSGSSYNEQFF
DNA: TGTGCCAGCAGCGCCCCTCTGAGCGGCAGCTCCTACAATGAGCAGTTCTTC
D: -
J: TRBJ2-1
size: -
V: TRBV7-8

CDR3: CAWSLRGLLREDGYTF
DNA: TGTGCCTGGAGTTTGCGGGGCCTCCTTCGTGAGGATGGCTACACCTTC
D: -
J: TRBJ1-2
size: -
V: TRBV30

CDR3: CAIRQGPGNTIYF
DNA: TGTGCCATCAGACAGGGTCCTGGAAACACCATATATTTT
D: -
J: TRBJ1-3
size: -
V: TRBV10-3

CDR3: CASSPELTYNEQFF
DNA: TGTGCCAGCTCACCAGAGCTAACCTACAATGAGCAGTTCTTC
D: -
J: TRBJ2-1
size: -
V: TRBV18

CDR3: CASSSPPRGNEQFF
DNA: TGTGCCAGCAGCTCCCCCCCCAGGGGCAATGAGCAGTTCTTC
D: -
J: TRBJ2-1
size: -
V: TRBV5-4

CDR3: CASSETSRAGNSPLHF
DNA: TGTGCCAGCAGTGAAACATCCAGGGCCGGTAATTCACCCCTCCACTTT
D: -
J: TRBJ1-6
size: -
V: TRBV6-1

CDR3: CASTLGRNTEAFF
DNA: TGTGCCAGCACCCTGGGGAGGAACACTGAAGCTTTCTTT
D: -
J: TRBJ1-1
size: -
V: TRBV28

CDR3: CASSQATGPLANTEAFF
DNA: TGTGCCAGCAGCCAAGCGACAGGGCCTCTGGCGAACACTGAAGCTTTCTTT
D: TRBD1
J: TRBJ1-1
size: -
V: TRBV4-2

CDR3: CASSQTRQYNSPLHF
DNA: TGCGCCAGCAGCCAAACCCGACAGTATAATTCACCCCTCCACTTT
D: -
J: TRBJ1-6
size: -
V: TRBV4-1

CDR3: CAKLRTSGITGELFF
DNA: TGTGCCAAATTAAGGACTAGCGGGATAACCGGGGAGCTGTTTTTT
D: TRBD2
J: TRBJ2-2
size: -
V: TRBV2

CDR3: CASSESSVGGTQYF
DNA: TGCGCCAGCAGTGAGTCGAGTGTCGGGGGGACGCAGTATTTT
D: TRBD2
J: TRBJ2-3
size: -
V: TRBV10-2

CDR3: CASIAGGRSSYNEQFF
DNA: TGTGCCAGTATAGCGGGAGGGAGGAGCTCCTACAATGAGCAGTTCTTC
D: TRBD2
J: TRBJ2-1
size: few
V: TRBV19

CDR3: CASSRGLAVTDTQYF
DNA: TGCGCCAGCAGCCGGGGACTAGCGGTTACAGATACGCAGTATTTT
D: TRBD2
J: TRBJ2-3
size: -
V: TRBV4-1

CDR3: CASSVRDWNEKLFF
DNA: TGTGCCAGCAGCGTCCGGGACTGGAATGAAAAACTGTTTTTT
D: -
J: TRBJ1-4
size: -
V: TRBV9

CDR3: CAWSAGGGYTF
DNA: TGTGCCTGGAGTGCGGGGGGTGGCTACACCTTC
D: -
J: TRBJ1-2
size: -
V: TRBV30

CDR3: CASSKEGIEGHRGGQPQHF
DNA: TGTGCCAGCAGCAAAGAGGGTATTGAAGGGCACAGGGGCGGTCAGCCCCAGCATTTT
D: -
J: TRBJ1-5
size: few
V: TRBV21-1

CDR3: CASSSLALSYEQYF
DNA: TGTGCCAGCAGTTCCCTAGCGCTCTCCTACGAGCAGTACTTC
D: -
J: TRBJ2-7
size: -
V: TRBV27

CDR3: CASSHTRSYGYTF
DNA: TGTGCCAGCAGCCATACACGGAGCTATGGCTACACCTTC
D: -
J: TRBJ1-2
size: once
V: TRBV28

CDR3: CASSYDLNGGVRETQYF
DNA: TGCGCCAGCAGCTACGACTTAAACGGGGGTGTCCGGGAGACCCAGTACTTC
D: -
J: TRBJ2-5
size: -
V: TRBV5-1

CDR3: CASSEYLSTGPNEKLFF
DNA: TGTGCCAGCAGTGAATATTTGAGTACAGGACCTAATGAAAAACTGTTTTTT
D: -
J: TRBJ1-4
size: once
V: TRBV25-1

CDR3: CASSTSSGSTYEQYF
DNA: TGTGCCAGTAGTACCTCTAGCGGGAGTACCTACGAGCAGTACTTC
D: TRBD2
J: TRBJ2-7
size: once
V: TRBV19

CDR3: CASSFGGVDTQYF
DNA: TGCGCCAGCAGCTTCGGGGGAGTAGATACGCAGTATTTT
D: -
J: TRBJ2-3
size: -
V: TRBV5-1

CDR3: CASSYDLRSSNQPQHF
DNA: TGTGCCAGCAGTTATGATCTGAGAAGTAGCAATCAGCCCCAGCATTTT
D: -
J: TRBJ1-5
size: -
V: TRBV6-5

CDR3: CASSQEDSPNTEAFF
DNA: TGCGCCAGCAGCCAAGAGGACAGCCCGAACACTGAAGCTTTCTTT
D: -
J: TRBJ1-1
size: -
V: TRBV4-1

CDR3: CASSELLNKAFF
DNA: TGTGCCAGCAGTGAACTTCTTAATAAAGCTTTCTTT
D: -
J: TRBJ1-1
size: few
V: TRBV6-1

CDR3: CASSSPGSYEQYF
DNA: TGTGCCAGCAGTTCCCCGGGCTCCTACGAGCAGTACTTC
D: -
J: TRBJ2-7
size: -
V: TRBV28

CDR3: CASSERAGGFYNEQFF
DNA: TGTGCCAGCAGTGAAAGGGCGGGAGGTTTTTACAATGAGCAGTTCTTC
D: TRBD2
J: TRBJ2-1
size: -
V: TRBV2

CDR3: CASSLTSTPNTEAFF
DNA: TGTGCCAGCAGCTTAACTTCCACCCCGAACACTGAAGCTTTCTTT
D: -
J: TRBJ1-1
size: few
V: TRBV7-8

CDR3: CASSPWREETQYF
DNA: TGTGCCAGCAGCCCCTGGAGGGAAGAGACCCAGTACTTC
D: -
J: TRBJ2-5
size: -
V: TRBV7-9

CDR3: CASSALAGGPVDEQFF
DNA: TGTGCCAGCAGCGCCTTAGCGGGAGGGCCGGTGGATGAGCAGTTCTTC
D: TRBD2
J: TRBJ2-1
size: -
V: TRBV2